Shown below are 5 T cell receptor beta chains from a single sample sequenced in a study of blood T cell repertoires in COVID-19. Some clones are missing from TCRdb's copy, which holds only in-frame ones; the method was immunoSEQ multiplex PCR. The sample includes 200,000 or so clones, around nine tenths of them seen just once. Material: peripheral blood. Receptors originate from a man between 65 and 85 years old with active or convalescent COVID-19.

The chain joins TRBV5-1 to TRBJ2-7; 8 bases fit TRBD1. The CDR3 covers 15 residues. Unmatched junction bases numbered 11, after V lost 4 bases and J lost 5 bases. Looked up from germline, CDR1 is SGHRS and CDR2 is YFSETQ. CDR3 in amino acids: CASSTRDRHLHEQYF. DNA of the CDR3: TGCGCCAGCAGCACCCGGGACAGGCACCTCCACGAGCAGTACTTC.

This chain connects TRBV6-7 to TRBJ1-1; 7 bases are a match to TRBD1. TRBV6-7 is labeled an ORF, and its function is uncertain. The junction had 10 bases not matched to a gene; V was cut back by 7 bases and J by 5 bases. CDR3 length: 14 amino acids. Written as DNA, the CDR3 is TGTGCCAGCAATAGGCTTGAGACAGGGACTGAAGCTTTCTTT. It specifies CASNRLETGTEAFF.

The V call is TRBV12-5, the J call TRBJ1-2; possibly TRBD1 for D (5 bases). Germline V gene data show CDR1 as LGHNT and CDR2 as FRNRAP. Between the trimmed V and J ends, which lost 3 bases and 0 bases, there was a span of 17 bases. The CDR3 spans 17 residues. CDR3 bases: TGTGCTAGTGGTTTTCTGGTCAGGGAAGACGCTAACTATGGCTACACCTTC. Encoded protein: CASGFLVREDANYGYTF.

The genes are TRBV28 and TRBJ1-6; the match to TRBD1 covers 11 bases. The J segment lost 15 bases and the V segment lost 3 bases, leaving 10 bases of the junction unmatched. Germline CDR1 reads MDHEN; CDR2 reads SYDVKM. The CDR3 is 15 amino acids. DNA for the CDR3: TGTGCCAGCAGTTTGGAGGGACAGGGGGTTTTGTACCTCCACTTT. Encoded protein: CASSLEGQGVLYLHF.

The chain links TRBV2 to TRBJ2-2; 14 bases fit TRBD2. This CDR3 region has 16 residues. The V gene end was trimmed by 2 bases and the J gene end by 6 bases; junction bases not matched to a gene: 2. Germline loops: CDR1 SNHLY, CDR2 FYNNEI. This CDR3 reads CASSESTSGGAGELFF. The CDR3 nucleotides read TGTGCCAGCAGTGAATCGACTAGCGGGGGGGCCGGGGAGCTGTTTTTT.